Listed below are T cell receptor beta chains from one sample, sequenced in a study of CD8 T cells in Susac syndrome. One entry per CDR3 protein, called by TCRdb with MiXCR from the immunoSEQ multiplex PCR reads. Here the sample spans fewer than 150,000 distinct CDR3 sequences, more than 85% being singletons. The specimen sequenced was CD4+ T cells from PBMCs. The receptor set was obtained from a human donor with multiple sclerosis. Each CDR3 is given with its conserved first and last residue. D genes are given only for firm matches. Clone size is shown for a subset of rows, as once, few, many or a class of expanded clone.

TGTGCCAGCGGGGACTACGAGCAGTACTTC	CASGDYEQYF	TRBV2	TRBJ2-7	.	.
TGCAGCGTTGATCCCCGGGACACTGAAGCTTTCTTT	CSVDPRDTEAFF	TRBV29-1	TRBJ1-1	.	.
TGTGCCAGCAGTTTTGACAACACTGAAGCTTTCTTT	CASSFDNTEAFF	TRBV12-3/TRBV12-4	TRBJ1-1	.	.
TGTGCCAGCAGCTCCGACAGGGATCGGGGCTACACCTTC	CASSSDRDRGYTF	TRBV5-4	TRBJ1-2	.	TRBD1
TGCGCCAGCAGCCCCCAGGGACAGGGCCTGAATGAGCAGTTCTTC	CASSPQGQGLNEQFF	TRBV4-3	TRBJ2-1	.	TRBD1
TGTGCCAGCAGTTACGGGGGGCTTAGCAATCAGCCCCAGCATTTT	CASSYGGLSNQPQHF	TRBV6-2/TRBV6-3	TRBJ1-5	.	.
TGTGCCAGCAGCCAAGATGCCGGATTTAATGAAAAACTGTTTTTT	CASSQDAGFNEKLFF	TRBV3-1	TRBJ1-4	.	.
TGTGCCACCTCCCCGGGACAGAGCTACAATGAGCAGTTCTTC	CATSPGQSYNEQFF	TRBV6-5	TRBJ2-1	once	TRBD1
TGTGCCAGCAGCCAACAACGTCACGGGGACGGCTACACCTTC	CASSQQRHGDGYTF	TRBV7-2	TRBJ1-2	.	.
TGCGCCAGCAGCTTGCAAGGGGGGGCGACTGAAGCTTTCTTT	CASSLQGGATEAFF	TRBV5-1	TRBJ1-1	.	.
TGCAGTGCTCTTGGGAGCAATCAGCCCCAGCATTTT	CSALGSNQPQHF	TRBV20-1	TRBJ1-5	once	.
TGCGCCAGCAGCCAAGAGGAGGGGAATCAACGAGAGACCCAGTACTTC	CASSQEEGNQRETQYF	TRBV4-1	TRBJ2-5	few	.
TGCGCCAGCAGCCATGCGCGGCTAGCGGGGGGCCAAGAGACCCAGTACTTC	CASSHARLAGGQETQYF	TRBV4-3	TRBJ2-5	.	TRBD2
TGTGCCAGCAGCTTACGCGGGGGGGGATGGTCTGACGGGACCCAGTACTTC	CASSLRGGGWSDGTQYF	TRBV7-9	TRBJ2-5	.	TRBD2
TGTGCCAGCAGCCAACGGGACAGCCCAACCTACGAGCAGTACTTC	CASSQRDSPTYEQYF	TRBV3-1	TRBJ2-7	few	TRBD1
TGCAGTGCAATCACCTTGAGGACCATATATTTT	CSAITLRTIYF	TRBV20-1	TRBJ1-3	.	.
TGTGCCAGTAGTCCCCTTTGGGGCAGGAAGGGGGATACGCAGTATTTT	CASSPLWGRKGDTQYF	TRBV19	TRBJ2-3	.	.
TGTGCCAGCAGCCAAGAGGGTTCCGGGGCCTATGGCTACACCTTC	CASSQEGSGAYGYTF	TRBV3-1	TRBJ1-2	.	.
TGCAGTGCCCGGAGGAGGGACCAGCCCCAGCATTTT	CSARRRDQPQHF	TRBV20-1	TRBJ1-5	.	.
TGTGCCAGCTCGGGGACAAAGTACCAGCCCCAGCATTTT	CASSGTKYQPQHF	TRBV19	TRBJ1-5	.	.
TGTGCCAGCAGCCCCTCCGGGGGCGGTAACACCGGGGAGCTGTTTTTT	CASSPSGGGNTGELFF	TRBV7-3	TRBJ2-2	.	.
TGTGCCAGCAGGAATGGGGGGTCGAACACTGAAGCTTTCTTT	CASRNGGSNTEAFF	TRBV7-8	TRBJ1-1	.	.